Listed below are T cell receptor beta chains from one sample, sequenced in a study of TIL therapy for anti-PD-1-resistant metastatic lung cancer. Some clones are missing from TCRdb's copy, which holds only in-frame ones; the method was immunoSEQ multiplex PCR. Of 45,000 to 75,000 clones in the sample, around 87% are singletons; the top ten hold about 2.5%. Material: blood, obtained at baseline. Every receptor here comes from a person between 25 and 80 years old with non-small cell lung cancer. The CDR3 runs from the conserved cysteine through the conserved F or W. A D gene is named only where the DNA matches it firmly. The size of a clone is reported for some rows only, either as once, few or many, or as a class for expanded clones.

TRBV19	TRBJ2-7	NA	NA	TGTGCCAGTAGTATAGGAGGGGGAATGGGCGACGAGCAGTACTTC	CASSIGGGMGDEQYF
TRBV3-1/TRBV3-2	TRBJ2-7	few	TRBD2	TGTGCCAGCAGCCAATTAATCTTGGGGACTAGCGATTACGAGCAGTACTTC	CASSQLILGTSDYEQYF
TRBV7-2	TRBJ2-7	NA	NA	TGTGCCAGCAGCTTAGACCGAGTCGGCGAGCAGTACTTC	CASSLDRVGEQYF
TRBV5-6	TRBJ2-1	NA	NA	TGTGCCAGCAGCTTGGTAGGGATCAAATCCTACAATGAGCAGTTCTTC	CASSLVGIKSYNEQFF
TRBV6-5	TRBJ1-4	NA	NA	TGTGCCACCCTAAGGGGGGCGGCAGCTAATGAAAAACTGTTTTTT	CATLRGAAANEKLFF
TRBV5-5	TRBJ1-3	NA	NA	TGTGCCAGCAGACAGGGAGACGGAAACACCATATATTTT	CASRQGDGNTIYF
TRBV5-1	TRBJ1-5	NA	NA	TGCGCCAGCAGCTTCGGCACTCCGGGTCAGCCCCAGCATTTT	CASSFGTPGQPQHF
TRBV5-1	TRBJ2-7	NA	TRBD1	TGCGCCAGCAGCTTGGGGCCGACAGGGAGTGGGAGCGAGCAGTACTTC	CASSLGPTGSGSEQYF
TRBV10-3	TRBJ2-2	NA	TRBD2	TGTGCCATCAGTGAGTTACGGGAGGCGGGCACCGGGGAGCTGTTTTTT	CAISELREAGTGELFF
TRBV5-1	TRBJ2-3	NA	NA	TGCGCCAGCAGCTTGGGACGTCCAGGCGCAGATACGCAGTATTTT	CASSLGRPGADTQYF
TRBV3-1/TRBV3-2	TRBJ2-7	NA	NA	TGTGCCAGCGGGAGGGGGGGCGAGCAGTACTTC	CASGRGGEQYF
TRBV10-3	TRBJ1-4	NA	TRBD1	TGTGCCACCAGGGGGCAGGGTGAGGAAAAACTGTTTTTT	CATRGQGEEKLFF
TRBV13	TRBJ2-7	NA	TRBD2	TGTGCCAGCAGCAAAGCTCGGACTAGCGGGAGTTACGAGCAGTACTTC	CASSKARTSGSYEQYF
TRBV24-1	TRBJ2-1	once	NA	TGTGCCACCAGTGATCGGGACGAGACAATGAGCGGTCGGCAGTTCTTC	CATSDRDETMSGRQFF
TRBV18	TRBJ1-4	few	TRBD1	TGTGCCAGCTCACCAAATACAGGGGGAGGAGAAAAACTGTTTTTT	CASSPNTGGGEKLFF
TRBV11-1	TRBJ1-2	NA	NA	TGTGCCAGCAGTCTCCGCGGGAGGGGGGGCTATGGCTACACCTTC	CASSLRGRGGYGYTF
TRBV19	TRBJ1-5	NA	NA	TGTGCCAGTAGTATAGGCAGGGGCCAGCCCCAGCATTTT	CASSIGRGQPQHF
TRBV4-1	TRBJ1-4	NA	NA	TGCGCCAGCAGCCAAGCGAATTTCGCCCTCACTAATGAAAAACTGTTTTTT	CASSQANFALTNEKLFF
TRBV6-1	TRBJ1-5	NA	NA	TGTGCCAGCAGTGTATCTAGGGGGGGAAGCAATCAGCCCCAGCATTTT	CASSVSRGGSNQPQHF
TRBV7-2	TRBJ2-1	NA	TRBD2	TGTGCCAGCAGCTTATTTTTCGGGGCGGGAGGCTACAATGAGCAGTTCTTC	CASSLFFGAGGYNEQFF
TRBV11-2	TRBJ2-2	NA	TRBD2	TGTGCCAGCAGCCCAGCTTGGGGTAGCGGGGACGGGGAGCTGTTTTTT	CASSPAWGSGDGELFF
TRBV4-2	TRBJ2-1	NA	NA	TGTGCCAGCAGCCAACCCGCTCAGGGGACCGGGATTACGCAGTTCTTC	CASSQPAQGTGITQFF
TRBV7-9	TRBJ1-5	NA	TRBD1	TGTGCCAGCAGCTCCAGTGGCAGGGGGTGGTATCAGCCCCAGCATTTT	CASSSSGRGWYQPQHF
TRBV5-1	TRBJ1-1	NA	NA	TGCGCCAGCAGCTTGGAAGGGAGGAACACTGAAGCTTTCTTT	CASSLEGRNTEAFF
TRBV28	TRBJ1-1	once	NA	TGTGCCAGCCGGAGGGGGGGATCGAACACTGAAGCTTTCTTT	CASRRGGSNTEAFF
TRBV3-1/TRBV3-2	TRBJ2-7	NA	TRBD2	TGTGCCAGCAGCCGGTTATCTAGCGGGGCAAGGGAGCAGTACTTC	CASSRLSSGAREQYF
TRBV28	TRBJ1-6	NA	NA	TGTGCCAGCAGTTGGGACCTTAATTCACCCCTCCACTTT	CASSWDLNSPLHF
TRBV6-2/TRBV6-3	TRBJ1-1	few	NA	TGTGCCAGCAGTTATTGGGAAATGAACACTGAAGCTTTCTTT	CASSYWEMNTEAFF
TRBV24-1	TRBJ2-5	NA	NA	TGTGCCACCAGTGATGGCGGGTGGCAAGAGACCCAGTACTTC	CATSDGGWQETQYF
TRBV4-1	TRBJ2-7	NA	TRBD2	TGCGCCAGCAGCCATGGACTAGCGGGGTTCTCCTACGAGCAGTACTTC	CASSHGLAGFSYEQYF
TRBV19	TRBJ1-2	NA	TRBD1	TGTGCCAGTAAACCGGACAGGGACACCTATGGCTACACCTTC	CASKPDRDTYGYTF
TRBV18	TRBJ1-2	NA	NA	TGTGCCAGCTCACACCGGGCAACCTGGGGCTACACCTTC	CASSHRATWGYTF
TRBV24-1	TRBJ2-5	NA	TRBD2	TGTGCCACCAGTGATTCCGGACTAGCGGGAGGGCCCCAAGAGACCCAGTACTTC	CATSDSGLAGGPQETQYF
TRBV27	TRBJ1-5	NA	NA	TGTGCCAGCAGTTTCCGGGACGGGAATCAGCCCCAGCATTTT	CASSFRDGNQPQHF
TRBV2	TRBJ2-5	NA	TRBD2	TGTGCCAGCAGAGACGGACTAGCGGGAGGTGAGACCCAGTACTTC	CASRDGLAGGETQYF
TRBV11-2	TRBJ2-3	NA	NA	TGTGCCAGCAGCTTAGAATTGGGCACAGATACGCAGTATTTT	CASSLELGTDTQYF
TRBV5-1	TRBJ1-1	NA	TRBD1	TGCGCCAGCAGCGAGGGGACAGAGAACACTGAAGCTTTCTTT	CASSEGTENTEAFF
TRBV10-2	TRBJ1-5	NA	NA	TGCGCCAGTACAGACGGTTTCAATCAGCCCCAGCATTTT	CASTDGFNQPQHF
TRBV6-5	TRBJ1-6	once	NA	TGTGCCAGCAGTTACTCTGGGGGGACCCATTCACCCCTCCACTTT	CASSYSGGTHSPLHF
TRBV12-2	TRBJ1-2	NA	NA	TGTGCAAGTCGCTTAAGGTGGAGGTTTGTATCTTATGGCTACACCTTC	CASRLRWRFVSYGYTF
TRBV10-3	TRBJ1-2	NA	NA	TGTGCCATCCGGGACGGGGCTGGACATGGCTACACCTTC	CAIRDGAGHGYTF
TRBV3-1/TRBV3-2	TRBJ2-7	NA	NA	TGTGCCAGCAGCCAGGATGGTTCAGGAATCTACGAGCAGTACTTC	CASSQDGSGIYEQYF
TRBV7-7	TRBJ2-3	NA	NA	TGTGCCAGCAGCTCTAGCATCGCAGATACGCAGTATTTT	CASSSSIADTQYF
TRBV9	TRBJ1-4	NA	TRBD1	TGTGCCAGCAGCGGGACAGGGGGAAGTGAAAAACTGTTTTTT	CASSGTGGSEKLFF
TRBV11-2	TRBJ2-2	NA	NA	TGTGCCAGCAGCTGGTGGGGCGAGCTGTTTTTT	CASSWWGELFF
TRBV27	TRBJ2-1	NA	TRBD2	TGTGCCAGCAGTTTATTAAGCGGGAGGGTTGATGAGCAGTTCTTC	CASSLLSGRVDEQFF
TRBV12-5	TRBJ1-2	NA	TRBD1	TGTGCTAGTGGCCACGACAGGGTGGGAGGCTACACCTTC	CASGHDRVGGYTF
TRBV5-1	TRBJ2-4	NA	NA	TGCGCCAGGCCGGTACCACTAGCCAAAAACATTCAGTACTTC	CARPVPLAKNIQYF
TRBV19	TRBJ2-1	NA	NA	TGTGCCAGTAGTAACAGGGATTCTACTCCGGTTCCGTTCTTC	CASSNRDSTPVPFF
TRBV19	TRBJ2-4	NA	NA	TGTGCCAGTAGTATAGATCCGGGAACCAAAAACATTCAGTACTTC	CASSIDPGTKNIQYF
TRBV19	TRBJ2-3	NA	TRBD2	TGTGCCAGTAGTATGGTAACTAGCGGGAGGCTCGGGTTTCGCACAGATACGCAGTATTTT	CASSMVTSGRLGFRTDTQYF
TRBV27	TRBJ2-3	NA	NA	TGTGCCAGCAGGACCCCAATCGGCACAGATACGCAGTATTTT	CASRTPIGTDTQYF
TRBV6-5	TRBJ2-7	NA	NA	TGTGCCAGCAGTCCGGGACGCGTCTACGAGCAGTACTTC	CASSPGRVYEQYF
TRBV11-2	TRBJ1-2	NA	TRBD1	TGTGCCAGCAGTTCCACAGGGGTAGGTGGCTACACCTTC	CASSSTGVGGYTF
TRBV28	TRBJ2-1	NA	NA	TGTGCCAGCAGTACCCCGGTTATCGACCGGACTGGCTACTCCTACAATGAGCAGTTCTTC	CASSTPVIDRTGYSYNEQFF